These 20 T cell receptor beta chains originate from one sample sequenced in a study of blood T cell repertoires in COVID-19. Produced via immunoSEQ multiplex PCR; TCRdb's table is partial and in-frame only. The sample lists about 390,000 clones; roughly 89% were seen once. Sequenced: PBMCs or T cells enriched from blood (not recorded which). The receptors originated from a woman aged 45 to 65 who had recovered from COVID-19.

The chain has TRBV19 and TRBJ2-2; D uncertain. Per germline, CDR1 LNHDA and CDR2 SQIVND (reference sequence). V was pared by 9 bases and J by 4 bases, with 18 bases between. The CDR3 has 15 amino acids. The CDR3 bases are TGTGCCAGCCAGGAATCTTGGGTGACCACCGGGGAGCTGTTTTTT. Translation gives CASQESWVTTGELFF.

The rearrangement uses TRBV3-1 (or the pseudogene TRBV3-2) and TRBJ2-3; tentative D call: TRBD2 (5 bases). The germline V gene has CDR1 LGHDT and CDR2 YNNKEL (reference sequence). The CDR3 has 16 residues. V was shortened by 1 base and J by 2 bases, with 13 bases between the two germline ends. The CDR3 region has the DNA TGTGCCAGCAGCCAAGGATACGGGGTCCACACAGATACGCAGTATTTT. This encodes CASSQGYGVHTDTQYF.

Here the CDR3 DNA reads TGTGCCATCAGCGGAGGACAGGGAGGTGTAGATACGCAGTATTTT. It specifies CAISGGQGGVDTQYF. The chain couples TRBV10-3 to TRBJ2-3; 8 bases are shared with TRBD1. The V gene's germline CDR1 is ENHRY and CDR2 SYGVKD. The CDR3 runs to 15 residues. With 6 bases clipped from V and 5 bases from J, the junction kept 10 bases outside the gene matches.

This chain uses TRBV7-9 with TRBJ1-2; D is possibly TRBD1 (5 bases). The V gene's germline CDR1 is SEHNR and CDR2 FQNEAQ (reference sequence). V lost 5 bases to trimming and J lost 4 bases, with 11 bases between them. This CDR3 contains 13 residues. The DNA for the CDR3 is TGTGCCAGCAGCCCCGACAGCCGCTATGGCTACACCTTC. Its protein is CASSPDSRYGYTF.

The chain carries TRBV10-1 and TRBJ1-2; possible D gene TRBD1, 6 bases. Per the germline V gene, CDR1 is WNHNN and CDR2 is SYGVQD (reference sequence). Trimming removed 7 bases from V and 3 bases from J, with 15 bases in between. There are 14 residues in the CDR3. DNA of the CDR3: TGCGCCAGCAACTCAAACAGGGTCCACTATGGCTACACCTTC. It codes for CASNSNRVHYGYTF.

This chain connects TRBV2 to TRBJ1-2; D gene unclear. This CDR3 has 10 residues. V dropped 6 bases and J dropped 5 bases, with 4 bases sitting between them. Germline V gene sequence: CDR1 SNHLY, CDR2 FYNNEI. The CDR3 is CASRAYGYTF. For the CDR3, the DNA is TGTGCCAGCAGGGCATATGGCTACACCTTC.

Here the CDR3 reads CASSIISQGSDQPQHF. DNA for the CDR3: TGTGCCAGTAGTATTATCAGCCAGGGCTCGGATCAGCCCCAGCATTTT. The chain joins TRBV19 to TRBJ1-5; weak D call: TRBD1 (5 bases). CDR3 length: 16 amino acids. Germline V gene data show CDR1 as LNHDA and CDR2 as SQIVND (reference sequence). Trimming shortened V by 3 bases and J by 5 bases, and 17 bases separated the two germline ends.

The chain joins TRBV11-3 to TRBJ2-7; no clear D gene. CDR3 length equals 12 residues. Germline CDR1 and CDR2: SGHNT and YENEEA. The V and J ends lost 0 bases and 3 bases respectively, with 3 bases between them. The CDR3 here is CASSLDGYEQYF. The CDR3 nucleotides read TGTGCCAGCAGCTTAGACGGCTACGAGCAGTACTTC.

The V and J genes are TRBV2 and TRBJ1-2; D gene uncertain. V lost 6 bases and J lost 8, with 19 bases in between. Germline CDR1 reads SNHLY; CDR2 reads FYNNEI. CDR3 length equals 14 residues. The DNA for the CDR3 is TGTGCCAGCAGGATAGCCAGTTTTCTAATCGGCTACACCTTC. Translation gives CASRIASFLIGYTF.

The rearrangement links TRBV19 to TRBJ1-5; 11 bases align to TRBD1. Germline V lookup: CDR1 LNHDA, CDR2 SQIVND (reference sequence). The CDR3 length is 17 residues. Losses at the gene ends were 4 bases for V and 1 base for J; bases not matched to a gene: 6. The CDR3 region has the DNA TGTGCCAGTAGTAAGGGACAGGGGGTATCGAGCAATCAGCCCCAGCATTTT. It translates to CASSKGQGVSSNQPQHF.

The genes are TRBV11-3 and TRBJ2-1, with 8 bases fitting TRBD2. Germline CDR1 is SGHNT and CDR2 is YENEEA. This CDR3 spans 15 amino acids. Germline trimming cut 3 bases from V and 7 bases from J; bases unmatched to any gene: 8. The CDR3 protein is CASSLVAGGWNEQFF. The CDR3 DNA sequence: TGTGCCAGCAGCTTGGTGGCGGGGGGATGGAATGAGCAGTTCTTC.

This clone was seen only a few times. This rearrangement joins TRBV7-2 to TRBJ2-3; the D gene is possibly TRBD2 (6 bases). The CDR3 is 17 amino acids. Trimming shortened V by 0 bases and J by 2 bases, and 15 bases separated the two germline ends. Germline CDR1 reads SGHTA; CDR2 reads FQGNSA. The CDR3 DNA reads TGTGCCAGCAGCTTAGCAATGGCGGGGCGGGACACAGATACGCAGTATTTT. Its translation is CASSLAMAGRDTDTQYF.

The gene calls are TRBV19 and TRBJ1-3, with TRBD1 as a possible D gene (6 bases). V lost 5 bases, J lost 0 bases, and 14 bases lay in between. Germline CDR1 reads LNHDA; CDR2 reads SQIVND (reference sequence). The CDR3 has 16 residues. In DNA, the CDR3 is TGTGCCAGTAGTCTTCTGACAGGCGACTCTGGAAACACCATATATTTT. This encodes CASSLLTGDSGNTIYF.

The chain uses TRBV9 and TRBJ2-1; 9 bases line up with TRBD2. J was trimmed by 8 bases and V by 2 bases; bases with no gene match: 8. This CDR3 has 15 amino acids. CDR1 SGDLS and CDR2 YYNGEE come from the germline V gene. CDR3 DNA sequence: TGTGCCAGCAGCGTCGCTAGCGGGGTTTTGGATGAGCAGTTCTTC. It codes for CASSVASGVLDEQFF.

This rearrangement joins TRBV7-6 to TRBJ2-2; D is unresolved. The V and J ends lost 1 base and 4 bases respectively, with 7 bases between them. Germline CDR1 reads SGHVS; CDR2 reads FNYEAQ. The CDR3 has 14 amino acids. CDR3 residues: CASSLGGGTGELFF. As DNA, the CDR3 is TGTGCCAGCAGCTTAGGCGGCGGCACCGGGGAGCTGTTTTTT. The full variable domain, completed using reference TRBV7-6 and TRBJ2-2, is GAGVSQSPRYKVTKRGQDVALRCDPISGHVSLYWYRQALGQGPEFLTYFNYEAQQDKSGLPNDRFSAERPEGSISTLTIQRTEQRDSAMYRCASSLGGGTGELFFGEGSRLTVL.

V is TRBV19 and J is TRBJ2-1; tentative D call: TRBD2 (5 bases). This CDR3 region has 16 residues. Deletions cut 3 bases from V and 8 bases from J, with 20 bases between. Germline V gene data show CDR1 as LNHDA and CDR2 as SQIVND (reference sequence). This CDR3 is CASSMRDWGALDEQFF. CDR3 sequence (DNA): TGTGCCAGTAGTATGAGGGATTGGGGTGCTCTCGATGAGCAGTTCTTC.

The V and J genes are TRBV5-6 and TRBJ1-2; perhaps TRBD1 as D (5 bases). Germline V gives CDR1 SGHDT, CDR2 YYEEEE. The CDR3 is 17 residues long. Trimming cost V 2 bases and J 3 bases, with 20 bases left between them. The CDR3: CASSFLGLGLGHYGYTF. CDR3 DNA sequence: TGTGCCAGCAGCTTTTTGGGTCTCGGCCTGGGGCACTATGGCTACACCTTC.

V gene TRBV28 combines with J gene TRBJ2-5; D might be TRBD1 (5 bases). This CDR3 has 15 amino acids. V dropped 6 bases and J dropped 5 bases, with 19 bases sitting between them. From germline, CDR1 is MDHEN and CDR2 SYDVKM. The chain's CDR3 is CASSYTGHLGETQYF. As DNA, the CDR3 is TGTGCCAGCAGCTACACCGGACACCTGGGGGAGACCCAGTACTTC. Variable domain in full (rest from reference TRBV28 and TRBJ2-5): DVKVTQSSRYLVKRTGEKVFLECVQDMDHENMFWYRQDPGLGLRLIYFSYDVKMKEKGDIPEGYSVSREKKERFSLILESASTNQTSMYLCASSYTGHLGETQYFGPGTRLLVL.

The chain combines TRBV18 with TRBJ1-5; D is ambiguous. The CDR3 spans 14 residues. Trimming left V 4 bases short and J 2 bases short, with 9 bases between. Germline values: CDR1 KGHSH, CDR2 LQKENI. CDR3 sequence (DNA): TGTGCCAGCTCACGAGATGGAGGCAATCAGCCCCAGCATTTT. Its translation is CASSRDGGNQPQHF.

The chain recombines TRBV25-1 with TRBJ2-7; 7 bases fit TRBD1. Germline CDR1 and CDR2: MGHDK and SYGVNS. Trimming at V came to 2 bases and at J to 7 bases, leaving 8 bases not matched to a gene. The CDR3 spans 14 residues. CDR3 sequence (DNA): TGTGCCAGCAGTGAACCAGGGGGATTAGGGGAGCAGTACTTC. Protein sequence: CASSEPGGLGEQYF.